Detailed here is one TCR beta chain. The TCRbeta library incorporated unique molecular identifiers. TCRdb re-analysed the PCR reads in MiXCR, keeping a single row per CDR3 protein. The sample yields 670,000 or so distinct CDR3 sequences, under 15% seen once. This CDR3 comprises 12 residues. These data belong to a study of T-cell reconstitution after alpha-beta-depleted transplantation in children. Sequencing used PBMCs, obtained before TCRalphabeta/CD19-depleted stem cell transplant. This chain uses TRBV21-1 with TRBJ1-2. TRBV21-1 is a pseudogene. The sequence was obtained from a girl aged 2-10 years with congenital amegakaryocytic thrombocytopenia, due to receive a stem cell transplant. CDR3 nucleotide sequence: TGTGCCAGCAGCAAACGGCGGGGTGGCTACACCTTC. It specifies CASSKRRGGYTF.